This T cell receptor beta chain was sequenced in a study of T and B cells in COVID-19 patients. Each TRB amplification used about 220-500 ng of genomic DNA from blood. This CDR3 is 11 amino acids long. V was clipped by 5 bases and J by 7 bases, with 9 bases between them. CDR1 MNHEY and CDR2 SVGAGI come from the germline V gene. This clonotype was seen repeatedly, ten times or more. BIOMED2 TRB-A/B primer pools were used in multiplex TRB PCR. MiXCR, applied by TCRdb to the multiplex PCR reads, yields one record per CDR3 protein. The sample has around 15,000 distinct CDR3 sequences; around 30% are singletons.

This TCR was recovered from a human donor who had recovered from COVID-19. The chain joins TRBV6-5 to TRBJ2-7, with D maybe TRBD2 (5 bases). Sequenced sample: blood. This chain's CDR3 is CASSREREQYF. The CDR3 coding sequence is TGTGCCAGCAGTCGAGAGCGGGAGCAGTACTTC.